These 27 T cell receptor beta chains were sequenced from one sample in a study of response to subunit inactivated influenza vaccine. One entry per CDR3 protein, called by TCRdb with MiXCR from the RT-PCR reads. Of just under 250,000 distinct CDR3 sequences listed, 10% to 15% are singletons. This specimen consisted of non-naive T cells sorted from PBMCs, obtained roughly 2 weeks before vaccination. These receptor sequences come from a man in his forties or fifties who received an inactivated influenza vaccine.

For this clonotype: This may be a read error, as it is one base from a much larger clone. The conserved final phenylalanine or tryptophan is absent from the CDR3, which likely points to a read error. As DNA, the CDR3 is TGCGCCAGCAGCTTGGAGTCGGCAGAAGAGACCCAGTACCTC. Protein: CASSLESAEETQYL. This sequence joins TRBV5-1 and TRBJ2-5; D is unclear. Deletions cut 0 bases from V and 3 bases from J, with 9 bases between. Germline CDR1 SGHRS, CDR2 YFSETQ. This CDR3 is built from 14 residues.

This clonotype was seen a few times. The CDR3 DNA reads as TGCAGTGCTTCTGACGGTGTACTGGTGAAAACTTTCTTT. Translated, it gives CSASDGVLVKTFF. This rearrangement joins TRBV20-1 to TRBJ1-1, with D uncertain. CDR1 and CDR2 from the germline V gene are DFQATT and SNEGSKA (reference sequence). Trimming removed 5 bases from V and 12 bases from J, with 22 bases in between. CDR3 length equals 13 residues.

This clonotype showed up many times. The chain is built from TRBV29-1 and TRBJ2-3; D assignment may be TRBD1 or TRBD2 (5 bases each). The germline CDR1 and CDR2 sequences are SQVTM and ANQGSEA. The CDR3 is made up of 14 amino acids. Trimming removed 5 bases from V and 8 bases from J, with 20 bases in between. CDR3 nucleotide sequence: TGCAGCGTTCTTAGGGGTGGCGGGCTGACTACGCAGTATTTT. This translates into CSVLRGGGLTTQYF.

This chain links TRBV24-1 with TRBJ2-3; 10 positions agree with TRBD2. CDR1 and CDR2 (germline): KGHDR, SFDVKD. The CDR3 spans 13 residues. Trimming removed 10 bases from V and 4 bases from J; junction bases left unmatched: 4. The CDR3 nucleotides are TGTGCCACAAATCTAGCGGGAGCAGATACGCAGTATTTT. This gives the protein CATNLAGADTQYF.

The chain joins TRBV29-1 to TRBJ2-3; the match to TRBD2 covers 9 bases. In germline, CDR1 is SQVTM, CDR2 ANQGSEA. The CDR3 has 14 amino acids. J was trimmed by 5 bases and V by 2 bases; bases with no gene match: 5. CDR3 region: CSVERGGAEDTQYF. The CDR3 DNA sequence: TGCAGCGTTGAACGCGGGGGGGCCGAAGATACGCAGTATTTT.

The J gene is TRBJ2-1, the V gene TRBV12-3 or TRBV12-4; 12 positions agree with TRBD2. The CDR3 is 15 amino acids. V shed 2 bases, J shed 7 bases, and the junction held 3 bases outside the gene matches. For the CDR3, the DNA is TGTGCCAGCAGTTTATTACTAGCGGGAGGTAATGAGCAGTTCTTC. Translated: CASSLLLAGGNEQFF.

This chain links TRBV4-3 with TRBJ2-7, with a weak D call TRBD1 (5 bases). The V gene's germline CDR1 is LGHNA and CDR2 YSLEER. Trimming shortened V by 0 bases and J by 2 bases, and 14 bases separated the two germline ends. The CDR3 sequence is 16 residues long. CDR3 nucleotides: TGCGCCAGCAGCCAAGATAGTACAGGACCCCCCTACGAGCAGTACTTC. Protein sequence: CASSQDSTGPPYEQYF.

The sample holds a few counts of this clonotype. The chain has TRBV6-1 and TRBJ1-5; D remains ambiguous. CDR1 MNHNS and CDR2 SASEGT come from the germline V gene. Between the trimmed V and J ends, which lost 2 bases and 3 bases, there was a span of 8 bases. The CDR3 contains 14 residues. The CDR3 reads CASSEPSVNQPQHF. As DNA, the CDR3 is TGTGCCAGCAGTGAACCCTCGGTCAATCAGCCCCAGCATTTT.

The table lists this clonotype with many counts. The chain is built from TRBV27 and TRBJ1-1; D is unclear. The V gene's germline CDR1 is MNHEY and CDR2 SMNVEV (reference sequence). Trimming shortened V by 4 bases and J by 0 bases, and 15 bases separated the two germline ends. This CDR3 contains 16 residues. CDR3 residues: CASSSLTSTMNTEAFF. The CDR3 region has the DNA TGTGCCAGCAGTTCCCTAACTTCGACCATGAACACTGAAGCTTTCTTT.

This clonotype was found a few times. V usage is TRBV2 and J usage is TRBJ2-7, with TRBD2 matching over 14 bases. The J segment lost 2 bases and the V segment lost 0 bases, leaving 9 bases of the junction unmatched. The CDR3 is 19 residues long. Per the germline V gene, CDR1 is SNHLY and CDR2 is FYNNEI. CDR3 sequence: CASSEALGLAGEVTYEQYF. The DNA of the CDR3 is TGTGCCAGCAGTGAAGCACTGGGACTAGCGGGAGAGGTAACCTACGAGCAGTACTTC.

This clonotype was recorded a few times. The rearrangement joins TRBV7-9 to TRBJ2-7; 9 bases map to TRBD2. Unmatched junction bases numbered 10, after V lost 4 bases and J lost 3 bases. CDR1 SEHNR and CDR2 FQNEAQ come from the germline V gene (reference sequence). The CDR3 totals 16 residues. CDR3 amino acids: CASSSNLVAGVYEQYF. DNA for the CDR3: TGTGCCAGCAGCTCCAATTTGGTAGCGGGAGTCTACGAGCAGTACTTC.

A few counts support this clonotype. The chain is built from TRBV27 and TRBJ2-3; TRBD1 agrees at 7 bases. J was trimmed by 4 bases and V by 5 bases; bases with no gene match: 15. The germline CDR1 and CDR2 sequences are MNHEY and SMNVEV (reference sequence). The CDR3 runs 17 residues. CDR3 amino acids: CASSPNRGYSRADTQYF. Written as DNA, the CDR3 is TGTGCCAGCAGTCCCAACAGGGGCTATAGCAGGGCAGATACGCAGTATTTT.

The CDR3 DNA is TGTGCCAGCGGTGGGCAGGCGCTAGCCTATGGCTACACCTTC. This translates into CASGGQALAYGYTF. J is TRBJ1-2 and V is TRBV12-3 or TRBV12-4; D unresolved. This CDR3 is 14 amino acids long. V lost 8 bases and J 4 bases, leaving 17 bases between the germline ends.

This clonotype was seen many times. This sequence joins TRBV4-2 and TRBJ1-2, with 9 bases lining up with TRBD1. Germline V lookup: CDR1 LGHNA, CDR2 YNFKEQ. V lost 4 bases, J lost 4 bases, and 7 bases stayed unmatched. The CDR3 sequence is 15 residues long. CDR3 protein: CASSPRTGVGYGYTF. The CDR3 DNA reads TGTGCCAGCAGCCCTCGGACAGGGGTAGGCTATGGCTACACCTTC.

This clonotype was observed at least ten times. The chain is built from TRBV4-3 and TRBJ2-1, with 7 nucleotides matching TRBD1. Germline V lookup: CDR1 LGHNA, CDR2 YSLEER. The CDR3 loop spans 16 amino acids. The V and J ends lost 0 bases and 0 bases, in that order; junction bases with no gene match: 2. CDR3 DNA: TGCGCCAGCAGCCAAGATTCAGGGGGCTCCTACAATGAGCAGTTCTTC. Amino acid sequence: CASSQDSGGSYNEQFF.

V gene TRBV5-1 combines with J gene TRBJ1-1; D perhaps matches TRBD1 (6 bases). In germline, CDR1 is SGHRS, CDR2 YFSETQ. This CDR3 has 13 amino acids. Deletions cut 2 bases from V and 7 bases from J, with 12 bases between. The CDR3 is CASSFQGKSEAFF. CDR3 in DNA: TGCGCCAGCAGCTTTCAGGGGAAGAGTGAAGCTTTCTTT.

The chain is built from TRBV9 and TRBJ2-1; D unclear. The germline V gene has CDR1 SGDLS and CDR2 YYNGEE. Trimming left V 4 bases short and J 7 bases short, with 12 bases between. The CDR3 length is 13 residues. CDR3: CASSLRTRNEQFF. CDR3 sequence (DNA): TGTGCCAGCAGCCTCCGGACCAGAAATGAGCAGTTCTTC.

Ten or more counts support this clonotype. This chain links TRBV20-1 with TRBJ1-1; 7 positions match TRBD1. The CDR3 runs to 13 residues. CDR1 and CDR2 (germline): DFQATT, SNEGSKA (reference sequence). V lost 5 bases and J lost 2; bases outside the gene matches: 5. CDR3 sequence (DNA): TGCAGTGCTGAGGACAGGTCAAACACTGAAGCTTTCTTT. Translation gives CSAEDRSNTEAFF.

This clonotype turned up a few times. This chain uses TRBV6-2 or TRBV6-3 with TRBJ2-4; 9 nucleotides match TRBD2. The CDR3 runs to 21 residues. J gave up 0 bases and V 7 bases, and 22 bases lay outside the gene matches. Germline V CDR1 and CDR2: MNHEY, SVGEGT. The CDR3 nucleotides are TGTGCCAGCACCGGACTAGCGCAGAAGCTTGGATCCAGAGAAGCCAAAAACATTCAGTACTTC. It encodes CASTGLAQKLGSREAKNIQYF.

The chain recombines TRBV27 with TRBJ1-2; TRBD1 agrees at 8 bases. V lost 5 bases to trimming and J lost 5 bases; unmatched junction nucleotides: 10. The CDR3 has 15 residues. Looked up from germline, CDR1 is MNHEY and CDR2 is SMNVEV (reference sequence). The CDR3 protein is CASSQSGTGRYGYTF. The CDR3 DNA reads as TGTGCCAGCAGTCAATCCGGGACAGGACGGTATGGCTACACCTTC.

Only a few counts were recorded for this clonotype. The chain joins TRBV6-2 or TRBV6-3 to TRBJ2-1; 10 bases are a match to TRBD1. Germline V gene lookup returns CDR1 MNHEY and CDR2 SVGEGT. The CDR3 spans 14 residues. Germline trimming cut 4 bases from V and 11 bases from J; bases unmatched to any gene: 8. The CDR3 here is CASSWTGGTWKQFF. The DNA for the CDR3 is TGTGCCAGCAGTTGGACAGGGGGGACCTGGAAGCAGTTCTTC.

CDR3 protein: CASSRQGTGANVLTF. The CDR3 coding sequence is TGTGCCAGCAGCAGACAGGGAACTGGGGCCAACGTCCTGACTTTC. The genes are TRBV5-5 and TRBJ2-6, with 7 bases lining up with TRBD1. The CDR3 loop spans 15 amino acids. With V trimmed by 4 bases and J by 2 bases, 3 bases remained unmatched. CDR1 is SGHKS and CDR2 is YYEKEE in the germline V gene (reference sequence).

This clonotype came up a few times. The CDR3 DNA sequence: TGTGCCAGCAAAGGGACTAGCCTCAGCACCGGGGAGCTGTTTTTT. This sequence encodes CASKGTSLSTGELFF. The chain is built from TRBV6-1 and TRBJ2-2, with TRBD2 matching 9 bases. The CDR3 loop spans 15 amino acids. V gave up 7 bases and J gave up 4 bases; unmatched junction bases: 7. In germline, CDR1 is MNHNS, CDR2 SASEGT.

This rearrangement joins TRBV24-1 to TRBJ1-1; D perhaps matches TRBD1 (5 bases). CDR1 and CDR2 from the germline V gene are KGHDR and SFDVKD. V was pared by 2 bases and J by 1 base, with 13 bases between. The CDR3 contains 16 residues. The DNA of the CDR3 is TGTGCCACCAGTGATTCGCCCGGGAGGGGGAACACTGAAGCTTTCTTT. Translating gives CATSDSPGRGNTEAFF.

This clonotype was detected only a few times. The genes are TRBV24-1 and TRBJ2-2; 7 bases are shared with TRBD1. V shed 6 bases, J shed 5 bases, and the junction held 8 bases outside the gene matches. The germline V gene encodes CDR1 KGHDR and CDR2 SFDVKD. The CDR3 contains 15 residues. As DNA, the CDR3 is TGTGCCACCAGTCCGACAGGGCTGGGGACCGGGGAGCTGTTTTTT. Translated: CATSPTGLGTGELFF.

V and J are TRBV10-3 and TRBJ2-1; no reliable D call. V lost 2 bases and J lost 14, with 13 bases in between. The CDR3 is 12 residues long. Germline lookup yields CDR1 ENHRY and CDR2 SYGVKD. The CDR3, as DNA: TGTGCCATCAGTGAGCCACAGCTACCTGAGTTCTTC. Translation gives CAISEPQLPEFF.

This clonotype was seen at least ten times. The chain uses TRBV4-2 and TRBJ2-6; 10 nucleotides agree with TRBD2. The CDR3 sequence is 20 residues long. CDR1 and CDR2 (germline): LGHNA, YNFKEQ. V lost 1 base, J lost 0 bases, and 9 bases stayed unmatched. The chain's CDR3 is CASSQAFTSGAISGANVLTF. CDR3 bases: TGTGCCAGCAGCCAAGCATTTACTAGCGGGGCTATCTCTGGGGCCAACGTCCTGACTTTC.